This T cell receptor (beta chain) originates from a study of blood T cell repertoires in COVID-19. Study-wide context: Specimens from acute and convalescent COVID-19 originated in the United States, Italy and Spain. Nucleic acid was either cDNA or gDNA, and it came from T cells, B-cell-depleted T cells, or PBMCs.

In the authors' workflow: Amplified reference gene primers provided the basis for estimating nucleated cell counts. Some clones are missing from TCRdb's copy, which holds only in-frame ones; the method was immunoSEQ multiplex PCR. V and J calls and clone size come straight from that table; D and trimming were deduced from the DNA. The sample consists of 250,000 to 300,000 clones, approximately 83% of them appearing once. J was trimmed by 7 bases and V by 4 bases; bases with no gene match: 5. The CDR3 has 15 amino acids. In germline, CDR1 is SNHLY, CDR2 FYNNEI. The sample taken for sequencing was peripheral blood. J is TRBJ1-6 and V is TRBV2, with 9 bases lining up with TRBD1. The TCR comes from a woman aged 70-85 years with acute or convalescent COVID-19. CDR3 amino acids: CASSVLTGGNSPLHF. CDR3 nucleotide sequence: TGTGCCAGCAGTGTTTTGACAGGGGGGAATTCACCCCTCCACTTT. Complete variable domain (other parts from reference TRBV2 and TRBJ1-6): EPEVTQTPSHQVTQMGQEVILRCVPISNHLYFYWYRQILGQKVEFLVSFYNNEISEKSEIFDDQFSVERPDGSNFTLKIRSTKLEDSAMYFCASSVLTGGNSPLHFGNGTRLTVT.